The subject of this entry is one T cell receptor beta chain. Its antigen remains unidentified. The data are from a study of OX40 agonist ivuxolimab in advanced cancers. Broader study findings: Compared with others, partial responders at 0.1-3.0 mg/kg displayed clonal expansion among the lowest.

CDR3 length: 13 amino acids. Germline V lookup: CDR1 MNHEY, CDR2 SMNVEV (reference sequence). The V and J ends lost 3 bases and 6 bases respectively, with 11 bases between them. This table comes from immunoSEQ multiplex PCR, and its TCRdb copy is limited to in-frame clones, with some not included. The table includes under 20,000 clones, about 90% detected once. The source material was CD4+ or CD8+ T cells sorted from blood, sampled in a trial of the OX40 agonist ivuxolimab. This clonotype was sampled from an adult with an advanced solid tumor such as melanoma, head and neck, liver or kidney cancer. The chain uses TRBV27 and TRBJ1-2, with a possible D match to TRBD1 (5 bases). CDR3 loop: CASSLSGVDGYTF. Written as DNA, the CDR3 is TGTGCCAGCAGTTTGTCGGGGGTGGATGGCTACACCTTC.